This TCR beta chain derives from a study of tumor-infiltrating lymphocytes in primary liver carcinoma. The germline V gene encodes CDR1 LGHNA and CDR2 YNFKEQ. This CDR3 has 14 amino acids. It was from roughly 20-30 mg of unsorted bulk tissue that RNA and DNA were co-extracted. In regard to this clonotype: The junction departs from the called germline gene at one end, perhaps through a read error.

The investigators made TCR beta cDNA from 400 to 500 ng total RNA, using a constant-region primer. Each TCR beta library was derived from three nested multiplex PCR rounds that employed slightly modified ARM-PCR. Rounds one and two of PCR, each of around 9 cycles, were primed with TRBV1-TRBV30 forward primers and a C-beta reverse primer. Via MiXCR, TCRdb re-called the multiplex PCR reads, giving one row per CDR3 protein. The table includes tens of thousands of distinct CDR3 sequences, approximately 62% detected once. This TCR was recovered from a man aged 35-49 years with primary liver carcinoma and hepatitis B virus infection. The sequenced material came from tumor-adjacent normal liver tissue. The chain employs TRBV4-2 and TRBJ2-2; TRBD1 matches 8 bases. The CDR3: CDSNTGGCTGELFF. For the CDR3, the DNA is TGTGACAGCAACACAGGGGGTTGCACCGGGGAGCTGTTTTTT.